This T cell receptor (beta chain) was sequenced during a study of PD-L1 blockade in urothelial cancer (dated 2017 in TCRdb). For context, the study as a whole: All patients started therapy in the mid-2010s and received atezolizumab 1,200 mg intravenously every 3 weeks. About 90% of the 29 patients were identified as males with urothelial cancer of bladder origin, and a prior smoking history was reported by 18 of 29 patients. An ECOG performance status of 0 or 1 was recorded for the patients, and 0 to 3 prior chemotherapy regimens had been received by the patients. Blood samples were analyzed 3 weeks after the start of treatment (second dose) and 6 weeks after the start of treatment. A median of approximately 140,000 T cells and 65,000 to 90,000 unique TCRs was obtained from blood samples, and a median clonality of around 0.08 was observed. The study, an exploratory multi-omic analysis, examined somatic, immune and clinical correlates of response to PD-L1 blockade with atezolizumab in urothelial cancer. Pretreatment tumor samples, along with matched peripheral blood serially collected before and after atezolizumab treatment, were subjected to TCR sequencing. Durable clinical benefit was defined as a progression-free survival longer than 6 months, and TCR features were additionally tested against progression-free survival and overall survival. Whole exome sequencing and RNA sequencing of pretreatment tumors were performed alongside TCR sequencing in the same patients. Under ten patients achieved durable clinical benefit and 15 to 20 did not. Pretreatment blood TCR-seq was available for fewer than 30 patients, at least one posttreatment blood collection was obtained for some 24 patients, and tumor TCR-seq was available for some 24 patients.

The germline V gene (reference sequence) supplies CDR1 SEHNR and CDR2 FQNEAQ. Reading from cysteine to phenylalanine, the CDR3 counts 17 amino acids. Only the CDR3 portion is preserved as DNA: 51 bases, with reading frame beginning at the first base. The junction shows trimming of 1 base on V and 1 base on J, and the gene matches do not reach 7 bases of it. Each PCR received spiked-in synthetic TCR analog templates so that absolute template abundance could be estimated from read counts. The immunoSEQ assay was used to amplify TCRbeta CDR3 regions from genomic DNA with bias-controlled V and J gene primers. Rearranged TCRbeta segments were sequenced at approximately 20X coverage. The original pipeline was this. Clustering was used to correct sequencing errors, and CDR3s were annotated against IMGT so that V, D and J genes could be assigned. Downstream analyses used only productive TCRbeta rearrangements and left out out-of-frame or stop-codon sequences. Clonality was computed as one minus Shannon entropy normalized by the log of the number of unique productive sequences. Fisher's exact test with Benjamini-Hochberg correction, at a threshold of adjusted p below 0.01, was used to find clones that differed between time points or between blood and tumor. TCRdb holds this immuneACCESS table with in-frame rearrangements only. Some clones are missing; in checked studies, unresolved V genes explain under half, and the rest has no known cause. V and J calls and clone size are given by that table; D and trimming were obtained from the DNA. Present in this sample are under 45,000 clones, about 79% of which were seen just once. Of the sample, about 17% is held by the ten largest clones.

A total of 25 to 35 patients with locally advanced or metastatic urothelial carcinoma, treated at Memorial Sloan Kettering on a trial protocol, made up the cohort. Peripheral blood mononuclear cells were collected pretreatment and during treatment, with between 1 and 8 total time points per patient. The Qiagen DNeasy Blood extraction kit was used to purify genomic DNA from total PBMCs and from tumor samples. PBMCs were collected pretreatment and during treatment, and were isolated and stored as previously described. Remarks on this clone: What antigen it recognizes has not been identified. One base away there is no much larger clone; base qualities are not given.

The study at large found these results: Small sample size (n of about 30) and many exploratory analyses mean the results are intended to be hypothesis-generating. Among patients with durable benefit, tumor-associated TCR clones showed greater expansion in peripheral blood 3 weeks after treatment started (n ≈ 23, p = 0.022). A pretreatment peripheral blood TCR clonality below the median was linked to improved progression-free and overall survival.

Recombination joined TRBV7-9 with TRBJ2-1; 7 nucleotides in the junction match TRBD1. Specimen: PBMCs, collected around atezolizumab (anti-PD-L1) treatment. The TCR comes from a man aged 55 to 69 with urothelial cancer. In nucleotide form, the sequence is TGTGCCAGCAGCTTAGAGATTGACAGGGCTTCCTACAATGAGCAGTTCTTC. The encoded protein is CASSLEIDRASYNEQFF.